This T cell receptor beta chain emerged from a study of blood T cells in healthy people across ages. This clonotype was seen only a few times. A much larger clone is a single base away; this may be a read error. A J-beta primer mix and a sample-barcoded 5' primer were used in a second PCR of about 7 to 12 cycles. One entry per CDR3 protein, called by TCRdb with MiXCR from the 5' RACE reads. In the table there are 780,000 or so distinct CDR3 sequences, less than 70% of which are singletons. CDR1 is SGHTA, CDR2 FQGNSA, per germline. CDR3 size: 11 residues. The TCR comes from an older man in good health. V usage is TRBV7-2 and J usage is TRBJ2-7; D is undetermined. The source material was blood. CDR3 coding DNA: TGTGCCAGCAGCATAGCCTACGAGCAGTACTTC. Translation gives CASSIAYEQYF.